These 30 T cell receptor beta chains were sequenced from one sample in a study of glioma-infiltrating T cells after dendritic cell vaccination. Produced via immunoSEQ multiplex PCR; TCRdb's table is partial and in-frame only. The table records around 90,000 clones, roughly 83% of them present only once. The specimen was blood, collected before dendritic cell vaccination. The receptor source for this set is a human donor with glioblastoma.

The rearrangement links TRBV30 to TRBJ1-2, with unresolved D. Trimming cost V 1 base and J 6 bases, with 12 bases left between them. This CDR3 is 13 amino acids long. Germline assignment: CDR1 GTSNPN and CDR2 SVGIG (reference sequence). Written as DNA, the CDR3 is TGTGCCTGGAGTGCCCAGTTGGGCGATGGCTACACCTTC. As protein: CAWSAQLGDGYTF.

The chain has TRBV28 and TRBJ2-3; 8 bases are a match to TRBD2. V dropped 6 bases and J dropped 2; count of bases not matched to a gene: 10. CDR1 and CDR2 from the germline V gene are MDHEN and SYDVKM. This CDR3 spans 16 amino acids. The CDR3 sequence: CASSRSGTRSTDTQYF. In nucleotides, the CDR3 is TGTGCCAGCAGCCGTTCCGGGACTAGATCCACAGATACGCAGTATTTT.

This clone has a single count. This chain links TRBV29-1 with TRBJ1-1; D ambiguous. CDR1 SQVTM and CDR2 ANQGSEA come from the germline V gene. The CDR3 extends over 12 amino acids. V lost 4 bases and J 9 bases, leaving 15 bases between the germline ends. CDR3 coding DNA: TGCAGCGTTGTAGATTACGAGTCCCAAGCTTTCTTT. Residues: CSVVDYESQAFF.

The chain joins TRBV27 to TRBJ1-6, with no clear D. Germline loops: CDR1 MNHEY, CDR2 SMNVEV (reference sequence). V was clipped by 8 bases and J by 7 bases, with 6 bases between them. This CDR3 is 11 amino acids long. This CDR3 is CASGSNSPLHF. DNA of the CDR3: TGTGCCAGCGGTTCAAATTCACCCCTCCACTTT.

The chain joins TRBV5-1 to TRBJ1-2, with a possible D match to TRBD1 (6 bases). The CDR3 consists of 14 residues. The germline V gene encodes CDR1 SGHRS and CDR2 YFSETQ. Trimming cost V 0 bases and J 4 bases, with 10 bases left between them. As DNA, the CDR3 is TGCGCCAGCAGCTTGGGACAGGACGTCTATGGCTACACCTTC. Translated: CASSLGQDVYGYTF.

The J gene is TRBJ2-5, the V gene TRBV5-1, with 10 bases matching TRBD1. The germline V gene encodes CDR1 SGHRS and CDR2 YFSETQ. The J segment lost 5 bases and the V segment lost 5 bases, leaving 9 bases of the junction unmatched. CDR3 size: 15 residues. CDR3 amino acids: CASRGQGNFGETQYF. In DNA form, the CDR3 reads TGCGCCAGCAGGGGACAGGGGAATTTCGGGGAGACCCAGTACTTC.

This clone showed up just a few times. V usage is TRBV19 and J usage is TRBJ1-4; a possible D gene is TRBD1 (6 bases). V gave up 5 bases and J gave up 8 bases, with 18 bases separating them. CDR1 and CDR2 (germline): LNHDA, SQIVND (reference sequence). CDR3 length: 15 amino acids. CDR3 region: CASSPQGGAHEKLFF. The CDR3 DNA reads TGTGCCAGTAGTCCACAAGGGGGGGCGCACGAAAAACTGTTTTTT.

The genes are TRBV7-9 and TRBJ2-5; possibly TRBD2 for D (5 bases). Germline V CDR1 and CDR2: SEHNR, FQNEAQ (reference sequence). This CDR3 spans 13 amino acids. V dropped 6 bases and J dropped 5 bases, with 13 bases sitting between them. This CDR3 is CASRGEYGETQYF. For the CDR3, the DNA is TGTGCCAGCAGGGGAGAATACGGTGAGACCCAGTACTTC.

Here the CDR3 reads CASSLLPGGGNQPQHF. The CDR3 DNA follows: TGTGCCAGCAGCTTACTTCCCGGGGGAGGCAATCAGCCCCAGCATTTT. The rearrangement uses TRBV7-6 and TRBJ1-5; a weak D match, TRBD1 (5 bases). Trimming left V 2 bases short and J 2 bases short, with 13 bases between. Germline assignment: CDR1 SGHVS and CDR2 FNYEAQ. This CDR3 has 16 residues.

The rearrangement joins TRBV9 to TRBJ1-3, with TRBD1 as a possible D gene (6 bases). CDR1 is SGDLS, CDR2 YYNGEE, per germline. The V gene lost 3 bases and the J gene lost 6 bases, with 13 bases spanning the gap. CDR3 length equals 14 residues. The CDR3 DNA follows: TGTGCCAGCAGCGGAACAGGGAGGGCAAACACCATATATTTT. Amino acid sequence: CASSGTGRANTIYF.

This rearrangement joins TRBV30 to TRBJ1-1; D is undetermined. Per the germline V gene, CDR1 is GTSNPN and CDR2 is SVGIG (reference sequence). The CDR3 totals 15 residues. V was pared by 8 bases and J by 3 bases, with 22 bases between. CDR3 coding DNA: TGTGCCGCGACTTTATTGGGGAAGGGAGACACTGAAGCTTTCTTT. It encodes CAATLLGKGDTEAFF.

The table lists this clone with a few counts. The chain recombines TRBV5-4 with TRBJ1-5; D is ambiguous. Germline CDR1 reads SGHNT; CDR2 reads YYREEE (reference sequence). Trimming pared 4 bases from V and 6 bases from J, leaving 11 bases between. This CDR3 spans 13 amino acids. The CDR3 protein is CASSPRWSQPQHF. CDR3 bases: TGTGCCAGCAGCCCCAGGTGGTCTCAGCCCCAGCATTTT.

This sequence joins TRBV25-1 and TRBJ2-1, with 10 bases that match TRBD2. Germline CDR1 reads MGHDK; CDR2 reads SYGVNS. The J segment lost 5 bases and the V segment lost 5 bases, leaving 6 bases of the junction unmatched. The CDR3 length is 15 residues. CDR3 sequence reads: CASSLTSGANNEQFF. CDR3 in DNA: TGTGCCAGCAGTCTCACTAGCGGGGCTAACAATGAGCAGTTCTTC.

This chain joins TRBV7-9 and TRBJ2-3; 15 bases are shared with TRBD2. V was pared by 8 bases and J by 1 base, with 4 bases of the junction left unmatched. The CDR3 is 16 amino acids. Germline CDR1 and CDR2: SEHNR and FQNEAQ (reference sequence). CDR3 nucleotide sequence: TGTGCCAGCGGCCGGACTAGCGGGGGGGGCACAGATACGCAGTATTTT. Protein product: CASGRTSGGGTDTQYF.

V gene TRBV19 combines with J gene TRBJ2-7; 9 bases are a match to TRBD1. Germline CDR1 and CDR2: LNHDA and SQIVND (reference sequence). The CDR3 is 13 amino acids. V was clipped by 7 bases and J by 7 bases; unmatched bases: 8. The CDR3 region is CASMGTGIGEQYF. The CDR3 coding sequence is TGTGCCAGTATGGGGACAGGGATCGGTGAGCAGTACTTC.

In its sample, this clone was seen a few times. J is TRBJ2-3 and V is TRBV7-9; a possible D gene is TRBD2 (6 bases). Germline V gives CDR1 SEHNR, CDR2 FQNEAQ (reference sequence). This CDR3 is built from 16 residues. V lost 5 bases, J lost 4 bases, and 19 bases lay in between. CDR3 sequence (DNA): TGTGCCAGCAGCGGCACAGGACCGGGGACTTCAGATACGCAGTATTTT. This codes for CASSGTGPGTSDTQYF. The full variable domain, rest sourced from reference TRBV7-9 and TRBJ2-3, is DTGVSQNPRHKITKRGQNVTFRCDPISEHNRLYWYRQTLGQGPEFLTYFQNEAQLEKSRLLSDRFSAERPKGSFSTLEIQRTEQGDSAMYLCASSGTGPGTSDTQYFGPGTRLTVL.

The chain couples TRBV18 to TRBJ1-3; no definite D call. Per the germline V gene, CDR1 is KGHSH and CDR2 is LQKENI. V lost 0 bases and J lost 8, with 8 bases in between. This CDR3 is 13 amino acids long. CDR3 in DNA: TGTGCCAGCTCACCACCCTCGGGTTACACCATATATTTT. This codes for CASSPPSGYTIYF.

The chain carries TRBV19 and TRBJ2-3; 9 bases align to TRBD2. The V gene's germline CDR1 is LNHDA and CDR2 SQIVND (reference sequence). V gave up 4 bases and J gave up 4 bases; unmatched junction bases: 0. There are 13 residues in the CDR3. The DNA for the CDR3 is TGTGCCAGTAGTAGGACTAGCGCAGATACGCAGTATTTT. Its protein product is CASSRTSADTQYF.

The CDR3 region is CASSPGLAARGTQYF. Written as DNA, the CDR3 is TGTGCCAGCAGCCCCGGATTAGCGGCGCGGGGGACCCAGTACTTC. The rearrangement links TRBV2 to TRBJ2-5; a weak D match, TRBD2 (6 bases). This CDR3 contains 15 residues. In germline, CDR1 is SNHLY, CDR2 FYNNEI. V lost 6 bases, J lost 7 bases, and 21 bases lay in between.

The rearrangement uses TRBV5-6 and TRBJ2-7; 10 bases are shared with TRBD1. This CDR3 region has 14 residues. Germline V CDR1 and CDR2: SGHDT, YYEEEE. The trim removed 3 bases at V and 8 bases at J, leaving 8 bases unmatched. The CDR3 region is CASSSGTGVLQQYF. CDR3 nucleotides: TGTGCCAGCAGCTCCGGGACAGGGGTCCTCCAGCAGTACTTC.

The chain has TRBV2 and TRBJ1-2, with D hard to call. V was shortened by 7 bases and J by 4 bases, with 22 bases between the two germline ends. The CDR3 sequence is 16 residues long. Germline V gives CDR1 SNHLY, CDR2 FYNNEI. The CDR3 nucleotides are TGTGCCAGCACCATTACTCTATCAAGCCTAGCCTATGGCTACACCTTC. Amino acid sequence: CASTITLSSLAYGYTF.

The rearrangement joins TRBV2 to TRBJ2-1; 9 nucleotides match TRBD2. The trim removed 7 bases at V and 7 bases at J, leaving 5 bases unmatched. Germline-derived CDR1 and CDR2 are SNHLY and FYNNEI. This CDR3 contains 13 residues. CDR3 loop: CASKGSGGNEQFF. DNA of the CDR3: TGTGCCAGCAAGGGTAGCGGGGGTAATGAGCAGTTCTTC.

This chain uses TRBV30 with TRBJ2-3; the D gene is possibly TRBD1 (7 bases). This CDR3 is built from 16 residues. In germline, CDR1 is GTSNPN, CDR2 SVGIG (reference sequence). With 1 base removed from V and 4 bases from J, the gap between germline ends came to 18 bases. The CDR3 loop is CAWSDQGGGGPDTQYF. The CDR3 DNA is TGTGCCTGGAGTGACCAGGGGGGTGGAGGGCCAGATACGCAGTATTTT. The whole variable domain, remainder taken from reference TRBV30 and TRBJ2-3, is SQTIHQWPATLVQPVGSPLSLECTVEGTSNPNLYWYRQAAGRGLQLLFYSVGIGQISSEVPQNLSASRPQDRQFILSSKKLLLSDSGFYLCAWSDQGGGGPDTQYFGPGTRLTVL.

The rearrangement joins TRBV30 to TRBJ2-5; TRBD2 agrees at 7 bases. CDR1 and CDR2 from the germline V gene are GTSNPN and SVGIG (reference sequence). J gave up 5 bases and V 8 bases, and 8 bases lay outside the gene matches. This CDR3 is built from 12 residues. The CDR3 DNA reads as TGTGCCGCCAGTTCGGGAGGCGAGACCCAGTACTTC. As protein: CAASSGGETQYF.

This sequence joins TRBV28 and TRBJ1-2; no firm D call. The CDR3 has 12 amino acids. Trimming removed 7 bases from V and 3 bases from J, with 9 bases in between. CDR1 MDHEN and CDR2 SYDVKM come from the germline V gene. The CDR3 reads CASNVQDYGYTF. The CDR3 DNA reads as TGTGCCAGCAATGTTCAGGACTATGGCTACACCTTC.

The V gene is TRBV4-1, the J gene TRBJ2-3; possibly TRBD1 for D (6 bases). The CDR3 has 15 residues. Trimming took 2 bases from V and 5 from J, leaving 14 bases between them. CDR1 is MGHRA, CDR2 YSYEKL, per germline. CDR3 in DNA: TGCGCCAGCAGCCAACGTGATCGAGGGGGAGATACGCAGTATTTT. Encoded protein: CASSQRDRGGDTQYF.

This clone appeared many times. This chain connects TRBV19 to TRBJ1-2; a possible D gene is TRBD1 (6 bases). The germline V and J ends were trimmed by 8 bases and 3 bases, with 13 bases remaining between them. The CDR3 totals 13 residues. Per germline, CDR1 LNHDA and CDR2 SQIVND (reference sequence). For the CDR3, the DNA is TGTGCCAGTTCCAACAGGGTTGACTATGGCTACACCTTC. Translating gives CASSNRVDYGYTF.

V usage is TRBV19 and J usage is TRBJ1-3; TRBD1 might be the D (6 bases). Trimming shortened V by 7 bases and J by 4 bases, and 20 bases separated the two germline ends. CDR1 is LNHDA and CDR2 is SQIVND in the germline V gene (reference sequence). This CDR3 has 16 amino acids. The CDR3 DNA sequence: TGTGCCAGTACCCACAAGGCAGGGGCAGCGGGAAACACCATATATTTT. Translated, it gives CASTHKAGAAGNTIYF.

CDR3 loop: CASSPPGQGPYEQYF. CDR3 sequence (DNA): TGCGCCAGCAGCCCACCGGGACAGGGTCCCTACGAGCAGTACTTC. The chain couples TRBV4-1 to TRBJ2-7; 9 nucleotides agree with TRBD1. CDR1 and CDR2 from the germline V gene are MGHRA and YSYEKL. V shed 4 bases and J 2 bases; nucleotides not matched to a gene: 6. The CDR3 covers 15 residues.

The rearrangement uses TRBV27 and TRBJ2-1, with D maybe TRBD1 (6 bases). From germline, CDR1 is MNHEY and CDR2 SMNVEV (reference sequence). Trimming took off 1 base at V and 6 bases at J, with 7 bases between the two ends. The CDR3 extends over 13 amino acids. The CDR3 sequence: CASSLLQGNEQFF. For the CDR3, the DNA is TGTGCCAGCAGTTTATTACAGGGCAATGAGCAGTTCTTC.